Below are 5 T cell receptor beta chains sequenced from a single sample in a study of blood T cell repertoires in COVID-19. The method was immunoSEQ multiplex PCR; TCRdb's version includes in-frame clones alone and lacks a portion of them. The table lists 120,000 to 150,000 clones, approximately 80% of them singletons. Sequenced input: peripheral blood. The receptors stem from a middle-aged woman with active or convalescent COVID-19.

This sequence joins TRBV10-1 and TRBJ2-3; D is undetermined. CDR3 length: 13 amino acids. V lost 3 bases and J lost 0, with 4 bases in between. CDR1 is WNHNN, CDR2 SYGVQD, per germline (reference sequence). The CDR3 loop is CASSDMSTDTQYF. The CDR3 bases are TGCGCCAGCAGTGATATGAGCACAGATACGCAGTATTTT.

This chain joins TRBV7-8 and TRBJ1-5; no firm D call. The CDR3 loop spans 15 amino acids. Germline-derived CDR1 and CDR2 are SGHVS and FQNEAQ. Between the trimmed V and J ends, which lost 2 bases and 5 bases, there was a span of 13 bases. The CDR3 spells CASSLRRAVDQPQHF. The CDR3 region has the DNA TGTGCCAGCAGCTTAAGGAGGGCCGTCGATCAGCCCCAGCATTTT.

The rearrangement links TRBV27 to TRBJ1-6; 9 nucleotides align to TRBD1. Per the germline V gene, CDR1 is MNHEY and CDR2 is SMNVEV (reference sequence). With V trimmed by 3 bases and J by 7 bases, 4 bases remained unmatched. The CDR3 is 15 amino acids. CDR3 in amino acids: CASSFLGQGNSPLHF. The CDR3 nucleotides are TGTGCCAGCAGTTTTCTGGGACAGGGCAATTCACCCCTCCACTTT.

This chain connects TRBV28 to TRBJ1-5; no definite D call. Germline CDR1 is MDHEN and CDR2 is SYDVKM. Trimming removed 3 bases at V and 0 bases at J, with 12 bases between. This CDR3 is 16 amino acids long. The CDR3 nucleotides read TGTGCCAGCAGTTTCATGGCAGATTATAGCAATCAGCCCCAGCATTTT. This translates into CASSFMADYSNQPQHF.

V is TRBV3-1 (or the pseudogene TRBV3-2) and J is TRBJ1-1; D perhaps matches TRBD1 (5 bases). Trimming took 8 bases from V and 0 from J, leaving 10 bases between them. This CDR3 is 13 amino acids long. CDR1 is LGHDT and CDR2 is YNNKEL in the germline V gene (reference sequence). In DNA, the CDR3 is TGTGCCAGCGGAAGACAGATGAACACTGAAGCTTTCTTT. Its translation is CASGRQMNTEAFF.